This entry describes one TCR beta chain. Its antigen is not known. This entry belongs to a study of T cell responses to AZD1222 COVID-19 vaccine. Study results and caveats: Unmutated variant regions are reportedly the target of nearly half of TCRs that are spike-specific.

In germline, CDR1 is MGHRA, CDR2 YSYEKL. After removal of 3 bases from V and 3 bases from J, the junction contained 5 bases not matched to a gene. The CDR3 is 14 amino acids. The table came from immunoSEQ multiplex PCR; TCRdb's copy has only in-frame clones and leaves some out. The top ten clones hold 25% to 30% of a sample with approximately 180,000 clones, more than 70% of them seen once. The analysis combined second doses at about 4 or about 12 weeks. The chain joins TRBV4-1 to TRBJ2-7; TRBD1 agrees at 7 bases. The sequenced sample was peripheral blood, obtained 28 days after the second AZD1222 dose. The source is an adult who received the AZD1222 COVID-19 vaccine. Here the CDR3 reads CASSHGTDGYEQYF. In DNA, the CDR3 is TGCGCCAGCAGCCACGGGACAGATGGCTACGAGCAGTACTTC.